These 5 T cell receptor beta chains came from one sample sequenced in a study of cytomegalovirus exposure and HLA in healthy donors (dated by TCRdb to about 2017). Library construction relied on the immunoSEQ multiplex PCR assay. For the multiplex PCR, a mixture combining 60 forward primers for TCR Vbeta segments and 13 reverse primers for TCR Jbeta segments was used. In TCRdb, the immuneACCESS table is reduced to in-frame sequences with V and J assigned. These tables do not hold every clone; where another copy was compared, an unresolved V gene accounts for under half, and the others remain unexplained. Across this sample there are tens of thousands of clones, with 75% to 80% seen only once. The ten largest account for around 4.3% of the sample. Sequences were obtained from PBMCs. The receptors stem from a woman between 40 and 50 years old in good health and CMV-seropositive.

This CDR3 reads CASSLAFQWDRPQGAQHF. The CDR3 DNA reads as TGTGCCAGCAGCTTAGCCTTCCAGTGGGACAGGCCTCAGGGGGCCCAGCATTTT. The J gene is TRBJ1-5, the V gene TRBV7-8, with TRBD1 matching 8 bases. The CDR3 is 18 amino acids. Germline V gene sequence: CDR1 SGHVS, CDR2 FQNEAQ. After removal of 0 bases from V and 11 bases from J, the junction contained 18 bases not matched to a gene.

V gene TRBV5-6 combines with J gene TRBJ1-2, with D perhaps TRBD1 (5 bases). The V end was cut by 0 bases, the J end by 8 bases, with 14 bases between. Germline V gives CDR1 SGHDT, CDR2 YYEEEE. CDR3 size: 14 residues. DNA of the CDR3: TGTGCCAGCAGCTTGGGGTCCAGGGACTCGGGCTACACCTTC. It is translated as CASSLGSRDSGYTF.

In nucleotides, the CDR3 is TGTGCCAGCAGGAAAGCTGCTTGGTACAGGGGGATCGATGATGGCTACACCTTC. Its translation is CASRKAAWYRGIDDGYTF. This chain links TRBV7-9 with TRBJ1-2; TRBD1 agrees at 8 bases. CDR1 is SEHNR, CDR2 FQNEAQ, per germline (reference sequence). The V and J ends lost 6 bases and 6 bases, in that order; junction bases with no gene match: 21. The CDR3 loop spans 18 amino acids. The full variable domain, in which reference TRBV7-9 and TRBJ1-2 provide the parts outside the CDR3, is DTGVSQNPRHKITKRGQNVTFRCDPISEHNRLYWYRQTLGQGPEFLTYFQNEAQLEKSRLLSDRFSAERPKGSFSTLEIQRTEQGDSAMYLCASRKAAWYRGIDDGYTFGSGTRLTVV.

V usage is TRBV18 and J usage is TRBJ1-3; a weak D match, TRBD1 (6 bases). Trimming stripped 2 bases from V and 3 bases from J, with 17 bases between. The CDR3 has 17 amino acids. Germline V gives CDR1 KGHSH, CDR2 LQKENI. The CDR3 region has the DNA TGTGCCAGCTCACCAACGGCGGGCACAGGGAGTGGAAACACCATATATTTT. Its translation is CASSPTAGTGSGNTIYF.

This clone has more than one count but fewer than ten. This chain joins TRBV6-5 and TRBJ2-7, with 7 bases aligning to TRBD1. Germline CDR1 and CDR2: MNHEY and SVGAGI. Germline trimming cut 2 bases from V and 1 base from J; bases unmatched to any gene: 2. The length of the CDR3 is 14 residues. CDR3 DNA sequence: TGTGCCAGCAGTTACCCGGGACAGTCCTACGAGCAGTACTTC. Residues: CASSYPGQSYEQYF.